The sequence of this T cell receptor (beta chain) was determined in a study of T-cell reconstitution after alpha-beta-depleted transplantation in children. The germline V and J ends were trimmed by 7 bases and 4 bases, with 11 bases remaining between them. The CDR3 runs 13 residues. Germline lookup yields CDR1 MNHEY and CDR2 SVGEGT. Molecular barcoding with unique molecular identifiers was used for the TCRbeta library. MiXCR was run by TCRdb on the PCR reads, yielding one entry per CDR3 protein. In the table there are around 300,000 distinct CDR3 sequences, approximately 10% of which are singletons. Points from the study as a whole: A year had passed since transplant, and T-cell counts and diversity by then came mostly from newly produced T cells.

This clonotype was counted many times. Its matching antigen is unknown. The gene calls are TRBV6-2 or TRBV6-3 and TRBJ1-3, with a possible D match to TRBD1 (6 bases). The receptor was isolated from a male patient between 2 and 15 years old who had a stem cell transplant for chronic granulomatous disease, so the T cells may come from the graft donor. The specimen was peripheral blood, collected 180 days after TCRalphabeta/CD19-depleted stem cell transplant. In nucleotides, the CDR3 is TGTGCCAGCACTGGGGGCATCGGAAACACCATATATTTT. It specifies CASTGGIGNTIYF.